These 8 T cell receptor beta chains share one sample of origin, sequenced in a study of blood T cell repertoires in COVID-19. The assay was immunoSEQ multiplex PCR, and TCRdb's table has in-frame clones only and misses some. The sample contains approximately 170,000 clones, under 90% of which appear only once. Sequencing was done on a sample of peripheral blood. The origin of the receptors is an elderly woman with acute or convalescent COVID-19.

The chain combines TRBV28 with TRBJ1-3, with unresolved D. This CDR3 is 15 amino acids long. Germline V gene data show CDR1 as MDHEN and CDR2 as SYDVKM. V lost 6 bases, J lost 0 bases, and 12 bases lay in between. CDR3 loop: CASRPPGRSGNTIYF. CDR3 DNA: TGTGCCAGCAGGCCTCCAGGCCGCTCTGGAAACACCATATATTTT.

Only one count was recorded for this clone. CDR3 nucleotide sequence: TGTGCCAGCTCACCACCCGGGACTAGCGGCACCTACGAGCAGTACTTC. Its translation: CASSPPGTSGTYEQYF. The chain has TRBV18 and TRBJ2-7; 11 bases are shared with TRBD2. Looked up from germline, CDR1 is KGHSH and CDR2 is LQKENI. This CDR3 has 16 residues. The ends lost 0 bases at V and 2 bases at J; junction bases unmatched: 3.

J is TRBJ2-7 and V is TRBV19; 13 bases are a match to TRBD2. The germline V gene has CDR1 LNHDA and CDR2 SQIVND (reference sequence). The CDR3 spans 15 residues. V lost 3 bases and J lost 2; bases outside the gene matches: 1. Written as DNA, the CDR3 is TGTGCCAGTAGTATGGGGACTAGCGGGACCTACGAGCAGTACTTC. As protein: CASSMGTSGTYEQYF.

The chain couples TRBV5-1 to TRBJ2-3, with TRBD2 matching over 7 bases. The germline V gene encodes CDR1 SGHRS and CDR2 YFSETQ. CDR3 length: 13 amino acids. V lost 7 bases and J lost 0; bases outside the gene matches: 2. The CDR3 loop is CASFSGSTDTQYF. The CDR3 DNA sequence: TGCGCCAGCTTTAGCGGGAGCACAGATACGCAGTATTTT.

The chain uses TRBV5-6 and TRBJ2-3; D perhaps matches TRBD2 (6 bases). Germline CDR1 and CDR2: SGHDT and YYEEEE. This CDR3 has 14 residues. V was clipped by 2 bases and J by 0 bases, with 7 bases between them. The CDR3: CASSFGGSTDTQYF. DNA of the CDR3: TGTGCCAGCAGCTTCGGGGGTAGCACAGATACGCAGTATTTT.

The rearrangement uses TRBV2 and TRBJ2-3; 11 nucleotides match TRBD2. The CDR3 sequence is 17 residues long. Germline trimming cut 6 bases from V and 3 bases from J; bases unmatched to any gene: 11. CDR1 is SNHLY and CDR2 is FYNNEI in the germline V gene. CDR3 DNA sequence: TGTGCCAGCAGCCTTAGCGGGGGGGCCGGGGCTACAGATACGCAGTATTTT. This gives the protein CASSLSGGAGATDTQYF.

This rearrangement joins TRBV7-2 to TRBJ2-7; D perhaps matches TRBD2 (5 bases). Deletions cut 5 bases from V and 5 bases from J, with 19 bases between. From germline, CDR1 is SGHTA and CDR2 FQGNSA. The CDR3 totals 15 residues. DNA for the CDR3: TGTGCCAGCAGCCCCACTCGGCGGGTCTGGCACGAGCAGTACTTC. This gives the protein CASSPTRRVWHEQYF. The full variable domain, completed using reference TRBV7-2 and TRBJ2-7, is GAGVSQSPSNKVTEKGKDVELRCDPISGHTALYWYRQSLGQGLEFLIYFQGNSAPDKSGLPSDRFSAERTGGSVSTLTIQRTQQEDSAVYLCASSPTRRVWHEQYFGPGTRLTVT.

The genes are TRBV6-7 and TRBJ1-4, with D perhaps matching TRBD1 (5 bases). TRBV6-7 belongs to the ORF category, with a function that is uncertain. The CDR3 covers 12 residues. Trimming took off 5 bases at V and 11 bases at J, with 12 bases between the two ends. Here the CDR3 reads CASSGHKWKLFF. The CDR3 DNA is TGTGCCAGCAGTGGACATAAATGGAAACTGTTTTTT.